This T cell receptor (beta chain) is drawn from a study of T cell responses to AZD1222 COVID-19 vaccine. As concerns this clone: Its antigen is not identified. One end of the junction varies from germline; a read error may be responsible.

The CDR3 sequence is 17 residues long. Germline lookup yields CDR1 SGHRS and CDR2 YFSETQ. The data were produced by immunoSEQ multiplex PCR, yet TCRdb's version contains in-frame clones alone and is incomplete. The sample lists some 250,000 clones; around 93% were seen once. Broader study findings: With two AZD1222 doses given, Spike-specific TCR breadth and depth both rose. As reported, nearly half of all spike-specific TCRs target variant regions that are unmutated. Repertoire sampling was restricted to post-peak T cell response timepoints. At study baseline, merely a handful of AZD1222 recipients were seropositive.

This clonotype was sampled from an adult who received the AZD1222 COVID-19 vaccine. The starting material was peripheral blood, obtained 28 days after the second AZD1222 dose. V and J are TRBV5-1 and TRBJ2-7; 13 bases agree with TRBD2. The CDR3 loop is CASSLETGTSGALGQYF. The DNA of the CDR3 is TGCGCCAGCAGTTTGGAAACCGGGACTAGCGGGGCCTTAGGGCAGTACTTC.